Below are 3 T cell receptor beta chains sequenced from a single sample in a study of breast tumors, draining lymph nodes, adjacent tissues. TCRdb processed the multiplex PCR reads anew with MiXCR; each CDR3 protein has one entry. Here the sample spans approximately 180,000 distinct CDR3 sequences, roughly a third being singletons. Samples came from axillary lymph nodes draining the breast cancer. Material: axillary lymph node tissue. All receptors come from a female donor with breast cancer. Some clones in this sample may be carry-over from other donors' samples.

There are many counts of this clonotype. The chain is built from TRBV19 and TRBJ1-5; unclear D gene. The germline V gene has CDR1 LNHDA and CDR2 SQIVND (reference sequence). The V gene lost 5 bases and the J gene lost 0 bases, with 11 bases spanning the gap. CDR3 length equals 15 residues. In DNA, the CDR3 is TGTGCCAGTAGTCGGCCCCGACCTAGCAATCAGCCCCAGCATTTT. This sequence encodes CASSRPRPSNQPQHF.

The chain carries TRBV24-1 and TRBJ2-1; a weak D match, TRBD2 (6 bases). The germline gives CDR1 KGHDR, CDR2 SFDVKD. V lost 4 bases and J lost 12, with 21 bases in between. The CDR3 is 15 amino acids. For the CDR3, the DNA is TGTGCCACCAGTGACCTGGGGGGTAGCACAGATACGCAGTTCTTC. As protein: CATSDLGGSTDTQFF.

This clonotype was seen at least ten times. This chain links TRBV5-1 with TRBJ2-2; 9 nucleotides line up with TRBD2. V gave up 5 bases and J gave up 5 bases; unmatched junction bases: 4. The CDR3 is made up of 14 amino acids. Germline V gene data show CDR1 as SGHRS and CDR2 as YFSETQ. The CDR3 coding sequence is TGCGCCAGCAGAGGACTAGCGCCTACCGGGGAGCTGTTTTTT. It yields the protein CASRGLAPTGELFF.